This T cell receptor (beta chain) is drawn from a study of OX40 agonist ivuxolimab in advanced cancers. Sequencing used immunoSEQ multiplex PCR; TCRdb keeps in-frame clones, though not all of them. The sample lists some 34,000 clones; around 73% were seen once. As regards this clone: The sample carries other DNA sequences with the same CDR3.

Trimming took 5 bases from V and 2 from J, leaving 9 bases between them. The CDR3 is 13 amino acids. Germline V gene data show CDR1 as SGHAT and CDR2 as FQDESV (reference sequence). The TCR was taken from an adult with an advanced solid tumor such as melanoma, head and neck, liver or kidney cancer. This chain links TRBV11-1 with TRBJ2-5; D may be TRBD2 (6 bases). Material: CD4+ or CD8+ T cells sorted from blood, obtained in a trial of the OX40 agonist ivuxolimab. This chain's CDR3 is CASSPGGQETQYF. The CDR3 DNA reads as TGTGCCAGCAGCCCAGGAGGGCAAGAGACCCAGTACTTC.